This T cell receptor (beta chain) emerged from a study of cytomegalovirus exposure and HLA in healthy donors. Deletions cut 2 bases from V and 0 bases from J, with 8 bases between. This CDR3 is built from 15 residues. Germline-derived CDR1 and CDR2 are MNHEY and SVGAGI. The PCR used 60 Vbeta and 13 Jbeta primers. Some clones are missing from TCRdb's copy, which holds only in-frame ones; the method was immunoSEQ multiplex PCR. In the table there are 150,000 to 200,000 clones, roughly 80% of which are singletons. This clone was seen a handful of times. The chain combines TRBV6-5 with TRBJ2-4, with no clear D. The TCR comes from a young man in good health and CMV-seropositive. The sequenced sample was PBMCs. This CDR3 is CASSYAPLAKNIQYF. CDR3 nucleotide sequence: TGTGCCAGCAGTTACGCGCCGCTAGCCAAAAACATTCAGTACTTC.